The entry that follows covers one TCR beta chain sequence. A read error may be the cause here, since a much bigger clone is one base away. The donor group consisted entirely of healthy Caucasians. Germline V CDR1 and CDR2: LGHDT, YNNKEL (reference sequence). CDR3 size: 18 residues. This sample was included in a study of identical twins. Using its own MiXCR run on the 5' RACE reads, TCRdb lists one record per CDR3 protein. Found here are about 900,000 distinct CDR3 sequences, roughly an eighth of them singletons; the top ten hold under 2%. These data were also reused for a study on yellow fever vaccine responses in identical twins.

This chain links TRBV3-1 with TRBJ2-1, with D tentatively TRBD2 (9 bases). This sequence originates from a woman aged 18-35 years in good health. Sequencing input: PBMCs. DNA for the CDR3: TGTGCCTGCAGCCAGGGGGCTGGGGTACTAGCGGGCACCAATGAGCAGTTCTTC. Encoded protein: CACSQGAGVLAGTNEQFF.